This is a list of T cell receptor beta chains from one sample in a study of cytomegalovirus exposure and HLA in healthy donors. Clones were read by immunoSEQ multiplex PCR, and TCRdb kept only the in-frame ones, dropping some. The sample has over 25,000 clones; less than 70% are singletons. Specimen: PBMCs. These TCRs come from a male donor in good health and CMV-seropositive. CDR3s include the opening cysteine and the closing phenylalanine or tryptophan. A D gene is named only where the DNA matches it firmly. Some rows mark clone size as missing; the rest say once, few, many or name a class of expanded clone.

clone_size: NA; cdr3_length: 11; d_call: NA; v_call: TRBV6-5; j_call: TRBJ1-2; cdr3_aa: CASSQEGGYTF; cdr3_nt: TGTGCCAGCAGTCAAGAGGGTGGCTACACCTTC
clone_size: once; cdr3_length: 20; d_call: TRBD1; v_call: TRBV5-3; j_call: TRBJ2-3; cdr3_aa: CARSAPRGQGPLGALGTQYF; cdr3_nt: TGTGCCAGAAGCGCGCCCCGAGGACAGGGGCCCCTAGGAGCGCTGGGTACGCAGTATTTT
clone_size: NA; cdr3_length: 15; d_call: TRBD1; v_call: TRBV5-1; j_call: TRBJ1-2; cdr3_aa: CASSLNRQGAYGYTF; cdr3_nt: TGCGCCAGCAGCTTAAACCGACAGGGGGCCTATGGCTACACCTTC
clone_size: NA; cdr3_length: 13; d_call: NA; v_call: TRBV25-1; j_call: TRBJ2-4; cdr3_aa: CASSELDGNIQYF; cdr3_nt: TGTGCCAGCAGTGAACTAGATGGAAACATTCAGTACTTC
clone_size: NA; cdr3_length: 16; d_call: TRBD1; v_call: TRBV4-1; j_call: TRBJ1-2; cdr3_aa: CASSRTGQGGIYGYTF; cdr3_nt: TGCGCCAGCAGCCGGACAGGGCAGGGAGGGATCTATGGCTACACCTTC
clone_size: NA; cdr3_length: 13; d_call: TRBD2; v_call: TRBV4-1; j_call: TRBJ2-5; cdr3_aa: CASSRLAGETQYF; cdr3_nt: TGCGCCAGCAGCCGGCTAGCGGGCGAGACCCAGTACTTC
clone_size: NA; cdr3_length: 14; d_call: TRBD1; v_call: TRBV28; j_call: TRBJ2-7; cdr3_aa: CASSLRGQGYEQYF; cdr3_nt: TGTGCCAGCAGTTTACGTGGACAGGGCTACGAGCAGTACTTC
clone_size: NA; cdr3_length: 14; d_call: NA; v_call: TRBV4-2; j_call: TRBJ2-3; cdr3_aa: CASSRLGDTDTQYF; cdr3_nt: TGTGCCAGCAGCCGGTTAGGGGACACAGATACGCAGTATTTT
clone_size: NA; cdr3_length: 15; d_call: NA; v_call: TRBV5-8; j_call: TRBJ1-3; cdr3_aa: CASSSGGAQGNTIYF; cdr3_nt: TGTGCCAGCAGCTCGGGAGGGGCGCAGGGAAACACCATATATTTT
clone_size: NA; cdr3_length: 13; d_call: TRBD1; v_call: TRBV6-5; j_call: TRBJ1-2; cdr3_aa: CASSRGQLVGYTF; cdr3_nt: TGTGCCAGCAGTCGGGGACAGTTAGTGGGCTACACCTTC
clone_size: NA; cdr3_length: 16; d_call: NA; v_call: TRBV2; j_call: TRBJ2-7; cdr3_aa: CASRSTSQGITYEQYF; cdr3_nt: TGTGCCAGCAGGAGTACGTCCCAGGGAATTACCTACGAGCAGTACTTC
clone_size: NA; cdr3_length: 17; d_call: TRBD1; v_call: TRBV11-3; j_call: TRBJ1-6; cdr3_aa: CASSSPRTGIQNSPLHF; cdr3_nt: TGTGCCAGCAGCTCACCCCGGACAGGGATACAGAATTCACCCCTCCACTTT
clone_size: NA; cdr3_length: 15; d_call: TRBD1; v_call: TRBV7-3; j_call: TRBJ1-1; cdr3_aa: CASNIPGQMNTEAFF; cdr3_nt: TGTGCCAGCAACATACCGGGACAGATGAACACTGAAGCTTTCTTT
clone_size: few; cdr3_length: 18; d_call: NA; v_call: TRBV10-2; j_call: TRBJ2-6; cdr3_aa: CASSPAGSLSSGANVLTF; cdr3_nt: TGCGCCAGCAGTCCTGCGGGGTCCCTTAGCTCTGGGGCCAACGTCCTGACTTTC
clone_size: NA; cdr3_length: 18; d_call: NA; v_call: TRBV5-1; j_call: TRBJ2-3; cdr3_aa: CASSRIGGREPITDTQYF; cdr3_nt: TGCGCCAGCAGCCGGATCGGTGGGAGAGAACCTATCACAGATACGCAGTATTTT